This is a list of T cell receptor beta chains from one sample in a study of spatial heterogeneity in lung cancer. MiXCR, run by TCRdb on the 5' RACE reads, gives a single entry per CDR3 protein. The data contain approximately 92,000 distinct CDR3 sequences, less than 15% of them singletons. Sequenced here: PBMCs, sampled at surgery. Receptor source: a male donor with early-stage non-small cell lung cancer. The CDR3 runs from the conserved cysteine through the conserved F or W. Fields, in order: V gene, clone size, CDR3 length, J gene, D gene, CDR3 protein, CDR3 DNA. The D gene is left open where the match is weak. The size entry is marked missing in some rows and otherwise reads once, few, many or a size class.

V gene: TRBV4-3
clone size: -
CDR3 length: 13
J gene: TRBJ1-2
D gene: -
CDR3 protein: CASSQGPIEGYTF
CDR3 DNA: TGCGCCAGCAGCCAAGGACCTATCGAGGGCTACACCTTC

V gene: TRBV10-3
clone size: many
CDR3 length: 13
J gene: TRBJ1-1
D gene: -
CDR3 protein: CAISESGGGGAFF
CDR3 DNA: TGTGCCATCAGTGAGTCGGGGGGCGGAGGAGCTTTCTTT

V gene: TRBV30
clone size: once
CDR3 length: 12
J gene: TRBJ1-1
D gene: -
CDR3 protein: CAWSVQDTEAFF
CDR3 DNA: TGTGCCTGGAGTGTACAGGACACTGAAGCTTTCTTT

V gene: TRBV28
clone size: -
CDR3 length: 14
J gene: TRBJ2-7
D gene: -
CDR3 protein: CASSWGLSSYEQYF
CDR3 DNA: TGTGCCAGCAGTTGGGGACTTAGCTCCTACGAGCAGTACTTC

V gene: TRBV7-8
clone size: -
CDR3 length: 15
J gene: TRBJ2-5
D gene: TRBD2
CDR3 protein: CASSPLAGATFAQYF
CDR3 DNA: TGTGCCAGCAGCCCGTTAGCGGGGGCAACTTTTGCCCAGTACTTC

V gene: TRBV6-4
clone size: -
CDR3 length: 15
J gene: TRBJ2-2
D gene: TRBD2
CDR3 protein: CAPIGAGENTGELFF
CDR3 DNA: TGTGCCCCCATTGGAGCGGGGGAGAACACCGGGGAGCTGTTTTTT

V gene: TRBV29-1
clone size: many
CDR3 length: 14
J gene: TRBJ2-3
D gene: -
CDR3 protein: CSVDGDLSTDTQYF
CDR3 DNA: TGCAGCGTGGACGGGGACTTAAGCACAGATACGCAGTATTTT

V gene: TRBV7-9
clone size: many
CDR3 length: 12
J gene: TRBJ1-6
D gene: -
CDR3 protein: CASSVVNSPLHF
CDR3 DNA: TGTGCCAGCAGTGTGGTTAATTCACCCCTCCACTTT

V gene: TRBV7-8
clone size: many
CDR3 length: 12
J gene: TRBJ2-1
D gene: -
CDR3 protein: CASSLSVYEQFF
CDR3 DNA: TGTGCCAGCAGCTTAAGTGTATATGAGCAGTTCTTC

V gene: TRBV29-1
clone size: -
CDR3 length: 12
J gene: TRBJ2-7
D gene: -
CDR3 protein: CSVEDRRYEQYF
CDR3 DNA: TGCAGCGTTGAAGATCGGAGATACGAGCAGTACTTC

V gene: TRBV5-5
clone size: many
CDR3 length: 14
J gene: TRBJ2-2
D gene: TRBD2
CDR3 protein: CASSLVLAAGELFF
CDR3 DNA: TGTGCCAGCAGCTTGGTACTAGCGGCCGGGGAGCTGTTTTTT

V gene: TRBV6-2/TRBV6-3
clone size: many
CDR3 length: 15
J gene: TRBJ2-6
D gene: -
CDR3 protein: CASSYGGIGANVLTF
CDR3 DNA: TGTGCCAGCAGTTACGGGGGTATCGGGGCCAACGTCCTGACTTTC

V gene: TRBV18
clone size: few
CDR3 length: 14
J gene: TRBJ1-3
D gene: TRBD1
CDR3 protein: CASSDRVPGNTIYF
CDR3 DNA: TGTGCCAGCTCCGACAGGGTTCCTGGAAACACCATATATTTT

V gene: TRBV28
clone size: few
CDR3 length: 13
J gene: TRBJ2-7
D gene: -
CDR3 protein: CASSLQALYEQYF
CDR3 DNA: TGTGCCAGCAGTTTGCAGGCCCTTTACGAGCAGTACTTC

V gene: TRBV20-1
clone size: -
CDR3 length: 12
J gene: TRBJ1-2
D gene: -
CDR3 protein: CSVTVANYGYTF
CDR3 DNA: TGCAGTGTGACAGTCGCTAACTATGGCTACACCTTC

V gene: TRBV6-2/TRBV6-3
clone size: many
CDR3 length: 14
J gene: TRBJ2-2
D gene: TRBD2
CDR3 protein: CASSYETSGIELFF
CDR3 DNA: TGTGCCAGCAGTTACGAGACTAGCGGGATAGAGCTGTTTTTT

V gene: TRBV7-6
clone size: many
CDR3 length: 15
J gene: TRBJ2-3
D gene: TRBD2
CDR3 protein: CASSSGTSGSDTQYF
CDR3 DNA: TGTGCCAGCAGCTCCGGGACTAGCGGGTCAGATACGCAGTATTTT

V gene: TRBV20-1
clone size: -
CDR3 length: 13
J gene: TRBJ2-1
D gene: -
CDR3 protein: CSARRLSRDEQFF
CDR3 DNA: TGCAGTGCTAGGCGCCTATCGCGGGATGAGCAGTTCTTC

V gene: TRBV7-3
clone size: -
CDR3 length: 15
J gene: TRBJ2-2
D gene: TRBD2
CDR3 protein: CASTSSGSNTGELFF
CDR3 DNA: TGTGCCAGCACCTCTAGCGGTTCGAACACCGGGGAGCTGTTTTTT

V gene: TRBV3-1
clone size: -
CDR3 length: 13
J gene: TRBJ2-1
D gene: -
CDR3 protein: CASSQADRPEQFF
CDR3 DNA: TGTGCCAGCAGCCAAGCCGACAGACCCGAGCAGTTCTTC

V gene: TRBV27
clone size: -
CDR3 length: 14
J gene: TRBJ1-6
D gene: TRBD1
CDR3 protein: CASSIRQGSSPLHF
CDR3 DNA: TGTGCCAGCAGTATAAGACAGGGAAGTTCACCCCTCCACTTT

V gene: TRBV6-6
clone size: few
CDR3 length: 18
J gene: TRBJ2-1
D gene: TRBD2
CDR3 protein: CASSYSTSTSGSENEQFF
CDR3 DNA: TGTGCCAGCAGTTATTCGACATCAACTAGCGGGAGTGAAAATGAGCAGTTCTTC

V gene: TRBV28
clone size: -
CDR3 length: 12
J gene: TRBJ1-4
D gene: -
CDR3 protein: CASSLAHEKLFF
CDR3 DNA: TGTGCCAGCAGTTTAGCCCATGAAAAACTGTTTTTT

V gene: TRBV6-2/TRBV6-3
clone size: -
CDR3 length: 15
J gene: TRBJ2-2
D gene: -
CDR3 protein: CASSPLDWNTGELFF
CDR3 DNA: TGTGCCAGCAGTCCACTCGACTGGAACACCGGGGAGCTGTTTTTT

V gene: TRBV24-1
clone size: -
CDR3 length: 16
J gene: TRBJ2-3
D gene: TRBD1
CDR3 protein: CATSDIGTGISDTQYF
CDR3 DNA: TGTGCCACCAGTGACATCGGGACAGGGATATCAGATACGCAGTATTTT

V gene: TRBV6-2/TRBV6-3
clone size: few
CDR3 length: 17
J gene: TRBJ2-1
D gene: TRBD1
CDR3 protein: CASSYAGSGTGWNEQFF
CDR3 DNA: TGTGCCAGCAGTTACGCAGGCTCCGGGACAGGGTGGAATGAGCAGTTCTTC